The 28 T cell receptor beta chains listed next were all sequenced from one sample in a study of blood T cell repertoires in COVID-19. TCRdb's copy holds only in-frame clones and misses some; the assay was immunoSEQ multiplex PCR. The data hold 150,000 to 200,000 clones, with about 81% observed a single time. The material sequenced was peripheral blood. The receptors here all came from a human donor in a cohort sampled during active COVID-19.

This clone was found once. This chain uses TRBV16 with TRBJ2-1; no definite D call. The germline V gene encodes CDR1 KGHSY and CDR2 FQNENV. The V end lost 0 bases, the J end lost 4 bases, and 7 bases lay between the germline ends. There are 14 residues in the CDR3. The CDR3 DNA reads as TGTGCCAGCAGCCAATCGTTACAGTACAATGAGCAGTTCTTC. It specifies CASSQSLQYNEQFF.

This chain joins TRBV27 and TRBJ2-7; 9 bases line up with TRBD1. Trimming removed 8 bases from V and 6 bases from J; junction bases left unmatched: 5. The CDR3 extends over 12 amino acids. Germline V gene lookup returns CDR1 MNHEY and CDR2 SMNVEV (reference sequence). CDR3 nucleotides: TGTGCCAGCGCGCGACAGGGGGGCGAGCAGTACTTC. Its protein product is CASARQGGEQYF.

This chain connects TRBV11-2 to TRBJ2-7; no clear D. V was clipped by 6 bases and J by 5 bases, with 14 bases between them. Germline CDR1 and CDR2: SGHAT and FQNNGV. The CDR3 runs 13 residues. CDR3 DNA: TGTGCCAGCAGTCTCGGGTGGTTGAACGAGCAGTACTTC. Translation gives CASSLGWLNEQYF.

V usage is TRBV19 and J usage is TRBJ1-2, with 7 positions matching TRBD1. The junction had 11 bases not matched to a gene; V was cut back by 3 bases and J by 7 bases. This CDR3 region has 15 residues. Per the germline V gene, CDR1 is LNHDA and CDR2 is SQIVND (reference sequence). CDR3 in amino acids: CASSITRGTAGGYTF. CDR3 DNA sequence: TGTGCCAGTAGTATCACTAGGGGGACAGCCGGTGGCTACACCTTC.

This clone is a singleton in its sample. The CDR3 coding sequence is TGTGCCAGCAGCCGTGCGGGGAACGAGCAGTACTTC. It is translated as CASSRAGNEQYF. The chain carries TRBV3-1 (or the pseudogene TRBV3-2) and TRBJ2-7, with D possibly being TRBD2 (6 bases). Deletions cut 4 bases from V and 5 bases from J, with 9 bases between. CDR1 LGHDT and CDR2 YNNKEL come from the germline V gene (reference sequence). The CDR3 has 12 residues.

This rearrangement joins TRBV29-1 to TRBJ2-3; TRBD1 aligns across 10 bases. V dropped 0 bases and J dropped 5; count of bases not matched to a gene: 8. Germline-derived CDR1 and CDR2 are SQVTM and ANQGSEA. The length of the CDR3 is 16 residues. The chain's CDR3 is CSVEEVGQGVGDTQYF. In DNA form, the CDR3 reads TGCAGCGTTGAAGAGGTTGGACAGGGGGTTGGAGATACGCAGTATTTT.

This clone was observed once. The V call is TRBV5-8, the J call TRBJ2-7; D is unresolved. The germline V and J ends were trimmed by 1 base and 4 bases, with 6 bases remaining between them. CDR3 length equals 12 residues. The germline CDR1 and CDR2 sequences are SGHTS and YDEGEE. CDR3 in amino acids: CASSLTDYEQYF. DNA for the CDR3: TGTGCCAGCAGCTTGACAGATTACGAGCAGTACTTC.

This chain links TRBV6-2 or TRBV6-3 with TRBJ2-1; 8 bases line up with TRBD2. The germline V gene encodes CDR1 MNHEY and CDR2 SVGEGT. This CDR3 comprises 14 residues. V shed 4 bases, J shed 2 bases, and the junction held 1 base outside the gene matches. CDR3 sequence reads: CASSLAGPYNEQFF. As DNA, the CDR3 is TGTGCCAGCAGTTTAGCGGGGCCCTACAATGAGCAGTTCTTC.

This chain uses TRBV4-3 with TRBJ2-7, with unresolved D. This CDR3 spans 16 amino acids. Germline V gives CDR1 LGHNA, CDR2 YSLEER. Trimming left V 1 base short and J 1 base short, with 14 bases between. This CDR3 is CASSQVAETNSYEQYF. Written as DNA, the CDR3 is TGCGCCAGCAGCCAAGTGGCGGAAACCAATTCCTACGAGCAGTACTTC.

This chain joins TRBV6-5 and TRBJ2-1, with 7 bases lining up with TRBD2. Per germline, CDR1 MNHEY and CDR2 SVGAGI. Trimming took 0 bases from V and 8 from J; bases not matched to a gene: 10. This CDR3 contains 16 residues. For the CDR3, the DNA is TGTGCCAGCAGTTACTCATTGGGGGGGGAGGGACATGAGCAGTTCTTC. Residues: CASSYSLGGEGHEQFF.

The V call is TRBV4-3, the J call TRBJ2-7; no firm D call. The CDR3 extends over 15 amino acids. Germline values: CDR1 LGHNA, CDR2 YSLEER. V lost 0 bases and J 3 bases, leaving 12 bases between the germline ends. For the CDR3, the DNA is TGCGCCAGCAGCCAAGACCCCGACTTAGGCTACGAGCAGTACTTC. The encoded protein is CASSQDPDLGYEQYF.

The chain employs TRBV4-1 and TRBJ2-3; D not resolved. This CDR3 is 13 amino acids long. CDR1 is MGHRA, CDR2 YSYEKL, per germline. V gave up 2 bases and J gave up 4 bases, with 7 bases separating them. CDR3 region: CASSQRSSDTQYF. CDR3 DNA sequence: TGCGCCAGCAGCCAACGTAGCTCAGATACGCAGTATTTT.

This clone came up once. The J gene is TRBJ2-3, the V gene TRBV28, with TRBD2 matching 15 bases. The trim removed 3 bases at V and 8 bases at J, leaving 6 bases unmatched. The CDR3 spans 16 residues. Germline loops: CDR1 MDHEN, CDR2 SYDVKM. The CDR3, as DNA: TGTGCCAGCAGTTTGGGACTAGCGGGGGGTGCTGGTACGCAGTATTTT. Its protein product is CASSLGLAGGAGTQYF.

This rearrangement joins TRBV7-6 to TRBJ2-5; 9 bases fit TRBD1. With 6 bases clipped from V and 4 bases from J, the junction kept 12 bases outside the gene matches. Germline V lookup: CDR1 SGHVS, CDR2 FNYEAQ. The CDR3 has 16 residues. In DNA, the CDR3 is TGTGCCAGCAGTTCGCGGGTCCCGGGACAGGGAGAGACCCAGTACTTC. Its protein is CASSSRVPGQGETQYF.

This chain links TRBV19 with TRBJ2-7; 8 bases agree with TRBD1. After removal of 0 bases from V and 2 bases from J, the junction contained 12 bases not matched to a gene. Germline V CDR1 and CDR2: LNHDA, SQIVND (reference sequence). The CDR3 has 18 amino acids. The CDR3 nucleotides read TGTGCCAGTAGTATAGAACTGACAGGGGCGATAGCTACCTACGAGCAGTACTTC. This codes for CASSIELTGAIATYEQYF.

The gene calls are TRBV5-1 and TRBJ1-1; D possibly corresponds to TRBD1 (6 bases). Germline lookup yields CDR1 SGHRS and CDR2 YFSETQ. Trimming took off 6 bases at V and 2 bases at J, with 14 bases between the two ends. This CDR3 is 14 amino acids long. The CDR3 bases are TGCGCCAGCACGACAGGTATGACAAACACTGAAGCTTTCTTT. Protein sequence: CASTTGMTNTEAFF.

This clone was observed many times. V and J are TRBV18 and TRBJ1-2; D unclear. V was trimmed by 3 bases and J by 8 bases, leaving 16 bases between them. From germline, CDR1 is KGHSH and CDR2 LQKENI. This CDR3 contains 14 residues. CDR3 in DNA: TGTGCCAGCTCACCCGAAACAGCCTTGCTCGGCTACACCTTC. Protein: CASSPETALLGYTF. The variable domain in full, completed from reference TRBV18 and TRBJ1-2, reads NAGVMQNPRHLVRRRGQEARLRCSPMKGHSHVYWYRQLPEEGLKFMVYLQKENIIDESGMPKERFSAEFPKEGPSILRIQQVVRGDSAAYFCASSPETALLGYTFGSGTRLTVV.

The J gene is TRBJ1-2, the V gene TRBV7-2; TRBD1 matches 12 bases. Looked up from germline, CDR1 is SGHTA and CDR2 is FQGNSA. The CDR3 sequence is 17 residues long. V lost 0 bases, J lost 4 bases, and 6 bases stayed unmatched. The CDR3 loop reads CASSLAHRDRGPYGYTF. Written as DNA, the CDR3 is TGTGCCAGCAGCTTAGCGCACCGGGACAGGGGGCCCTATGGCTACACCTTC. Full variable domain (missing parts from reference TRBV7-2 and TRBJ1-2): GAGVSQSPSNKVTEKGKDVELRCDPISGHTALYWYRQSLGQGLEFLIYFQGNSAPDKSGLPSDRFSAERTGGSVSTLTIQRTQQEDSAVYLCASSLAHRDRGPYGYTFGSGTRLTVV.

The rearrangement joins TRBV4-3 to TRBJ2-6; 11 nucleotides agree with TRBD1. This CDR3 spans 22 amino acids. With 0 bases clipped from V and 0 bases from J, the junction kept 13 bases outside the gene matches. Germline V gene lookup returns CDR1 LGHNA and CDR2 YSLEER. The DNA for the CDR3 is TGCGCCAGCAGCCAAGATAACGCGTTATTGGGGACAGGGGGCTCTGGGGCCAACGTCCTGACTTTC. It encodes CASSQDNALLGTGGSGANVLTF.

This rearrangement joins TRBV3-1 (or the pseudogene TRBV3-2) to TRBJ2-7, with 8 bases fitting TRBD1. V was pared by 4 bases and J by 3 bases, with 5 bases of the junction left unmatched. The germline V gene encodes CDR1 LGHDT and CDR2 YNNKEL (reference sequence). This CDR3 has 14 amino acids. For the CDR3, the DNA is TGTGCCAGCAGCCCCGGGACAGGCATCTACGAGCAGTACTTC. Its protein is CASSPGTGIYEQYF.

This chain links TRBV7-6 with TRBJ2-7; the D is unclear. CDR1 and CDR2 from the germline V gene are SGHVS and FNYEAQ. Between the trimmed V and J ends, which lost 5 bases and 1 base, there was a span of 12 bases. The CDR3 is 14 residues long. The CDR3 DNA is TGTGCCAGCAGCCCACTTGGCGGATCCTACGAGCAGTACTTC. Its translation: CASSPLGGSYEQYF.

V and J are TRBV4-3 and TRBJ1-2, with 8 bases that match TRBD1. This CDR3 has 16 amino acids. V gave up 1 base and J gave up 6 bases; unmatched junction bases: 10. CDR1 and CDR2 (germline): LGHNA, YSLEER. This chain's CDR3 is CASSQVGTGEVHGYTF. The CDR3 coding sequence is TGCGCCAGCAGCCAAGTGGGGACAGGCGAAGTGCATGGCTACACCTTC.

The rearrangement joins TRBV5-4 to TRBJ1-1; D call uncertain. Germline V gene lookup returns CDR1 SGHNT and CDR2 YYREEE (reference sequence). The V gene lost 4 bases and the J gene lost 1 base, with 20 bases spanning the gap. The CDR3 extends over 17 amino acids. CDR3 in DNA: TGTGCCAGCAGCCTCGGAGGCCCCCCTTCCTCGAACACTGAAGCTTTCTTT. This translates into CASSLGGPPSSNTEAFF.

The chain employs TRBV6-6 and TRBJ1-6, with D possibly TRBD1 on 6 matching bases. Deletions cut 5 bases from V and 7 bases from J, with 15 bases between. CDR3 length: 15 residues. CDR1 and CDR2 from the germline V gene are MNHNY and SVGAGI (reference sequence). CDR3 in amino acids: CASSRDNSRNSPLHF. As DNA, the CDR3 is TGTGCCAGCAGTCGGGACAATTCACGAAATTCACCCCTCCACTTT.

Written as DNA, the CDR3 is TGTGCCAGTAGTCATACCCGGGACAACTCTGGAAACACCATATATTTT. This codes for CASSHTRDNSGNTIYF. The V gene is TRBV19, the J gene TRBJ1-3; D may be TRBD1 (6 bases). CDR1 LNHDA and CDR2 SQIVND come from the germline V gene (reference sequence). Trimming stripped 5 bases from V and 0 bases from J, with 14 bases between. CDR3 length: 16 residues.

This clone was detected only a few times. The chain combines TRBV18 with TRBJ1-2; 7 bases fit TRBD1. Per germline, CDR1 KGHSH and CDR2 LQKENI. The length of the CDR3 is 15 residues. J gave up 1 base and V 3 bases, and 5 bases lay outside the gene matches. CDR3 residues: CASSPQRDSNYGYTF. The CDR3 DNA is TGTGCCAGCTCACCCCAGAGGGACAGTAACTATGGCTACACCTTC.

CDR3 protein: CASSQTSTDSKQYF. The CDR3 DNA follows: TGTGCCAGCAGCCAAACCTCGACCGACTCGAAGCAGTACTTC. The chain links TRBV7-6 to TRBJ2-7; D uncertain. V was clipped by 5 bases and J by 8 bases, with 19 bases between them. The germline V gene has CDR1 SGHVS and CDR2 FNYEAQ. This CDR3 contains 14 residues.

This clone was found a few times. J is TRBJ2-1 and V is TRBV24-1; TRBD1 matches 10 bases. V gave up 5 bases and J gave up 3 bases; unmatched junction bases: 6. From germline, CDR1 is KGHDR and CDR2 SFDVKD. This CDR3 region has 16 residues. This CDR3 is CATSGGQGVSYNEQFF. The CDR3 region has the DNA TGTGCCACCAGTGGTGGACAGGGGGTGAGCTACAATGAGCAGTTCTTC.